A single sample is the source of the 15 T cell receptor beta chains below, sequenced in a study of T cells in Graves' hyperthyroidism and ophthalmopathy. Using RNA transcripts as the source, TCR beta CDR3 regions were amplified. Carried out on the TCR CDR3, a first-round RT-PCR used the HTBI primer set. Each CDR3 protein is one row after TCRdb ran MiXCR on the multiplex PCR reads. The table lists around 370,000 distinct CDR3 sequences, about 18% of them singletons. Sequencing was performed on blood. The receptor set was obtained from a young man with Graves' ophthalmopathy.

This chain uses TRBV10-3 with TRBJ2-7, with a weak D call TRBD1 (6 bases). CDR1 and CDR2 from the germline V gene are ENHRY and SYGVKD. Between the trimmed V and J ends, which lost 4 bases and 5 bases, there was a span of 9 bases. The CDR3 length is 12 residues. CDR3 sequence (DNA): TGTGCCATCAGTGCGGACAGCCACGAGCAGTACTTC. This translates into CAISADSHEQYF.

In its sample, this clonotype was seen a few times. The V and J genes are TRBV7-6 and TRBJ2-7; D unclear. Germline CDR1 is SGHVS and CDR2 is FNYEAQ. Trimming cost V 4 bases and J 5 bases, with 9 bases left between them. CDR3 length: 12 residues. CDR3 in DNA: TGTGCCAGCAGCTCGATGGAAAACGAGCAGTACTTC. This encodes CASSSMENEQYF.

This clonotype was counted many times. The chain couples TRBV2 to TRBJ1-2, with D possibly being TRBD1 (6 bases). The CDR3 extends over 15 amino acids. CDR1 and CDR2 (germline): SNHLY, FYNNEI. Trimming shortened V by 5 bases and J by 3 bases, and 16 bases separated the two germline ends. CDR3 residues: CASSLIKTGHYGYTF. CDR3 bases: TGTGCCAGCAGTCTCATTAAGACAGGACACTATGGCTACACCTTC.

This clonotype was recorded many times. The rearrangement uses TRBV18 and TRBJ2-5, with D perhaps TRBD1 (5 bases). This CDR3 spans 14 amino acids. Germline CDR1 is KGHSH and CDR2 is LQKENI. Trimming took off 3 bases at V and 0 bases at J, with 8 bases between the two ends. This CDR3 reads CASSPLDNQETQYF. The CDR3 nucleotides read TGTGCCAGCTCACCCTTGGACAACCAAGAGACCCAGTACTTC.

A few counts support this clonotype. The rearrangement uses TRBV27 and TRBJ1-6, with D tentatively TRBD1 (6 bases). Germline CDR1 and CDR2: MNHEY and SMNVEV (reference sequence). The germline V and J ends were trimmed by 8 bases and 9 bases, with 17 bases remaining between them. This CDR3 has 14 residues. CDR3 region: CASSRGGLGSPLHF. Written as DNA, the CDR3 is TGTGCCAGCTCCCGTGGGGGGCTGGGTTCACCCCTCCACTTT.

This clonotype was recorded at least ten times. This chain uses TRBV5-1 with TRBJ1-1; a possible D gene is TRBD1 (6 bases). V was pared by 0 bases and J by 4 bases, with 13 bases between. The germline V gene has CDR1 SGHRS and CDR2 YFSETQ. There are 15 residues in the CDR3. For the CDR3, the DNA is TGCGCCAGCAGCTTGGAACAGGGAGGGCTCACTGAAGCTTTCTTT. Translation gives CASSLEQGGLTEAFF.

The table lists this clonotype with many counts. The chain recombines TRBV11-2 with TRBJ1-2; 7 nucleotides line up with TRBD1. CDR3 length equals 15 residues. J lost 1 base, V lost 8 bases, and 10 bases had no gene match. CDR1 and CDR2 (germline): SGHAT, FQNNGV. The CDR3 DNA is TGTGCCAGCGCCCGGGCGGGACAGCATAACTATGGCTACACCTTC. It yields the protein CASARAGQHNYGYTF.

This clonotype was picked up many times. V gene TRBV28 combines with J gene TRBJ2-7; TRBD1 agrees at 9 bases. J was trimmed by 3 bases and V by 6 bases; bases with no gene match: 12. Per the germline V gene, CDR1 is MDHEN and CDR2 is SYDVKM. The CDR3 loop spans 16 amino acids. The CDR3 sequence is CASRFSDRGKGYEQYF. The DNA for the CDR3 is TGTGCCAGCAGGTTCTCAGACAGGGGGAAAGGCTACGAGCAGTACTTC.

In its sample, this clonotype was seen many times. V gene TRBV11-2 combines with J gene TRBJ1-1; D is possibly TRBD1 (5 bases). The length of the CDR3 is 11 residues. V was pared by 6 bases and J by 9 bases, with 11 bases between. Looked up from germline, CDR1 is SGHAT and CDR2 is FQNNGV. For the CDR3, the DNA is TGTGCCAGCAGTATGGGGGTTAAAGCTTTCTTT. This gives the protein CASSMGVKAFF. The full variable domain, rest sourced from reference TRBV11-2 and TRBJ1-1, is EAGVAQSPRYKIIEKRQSVAFWCNPISGHATLYWYQQILGQGPKLLIQFQNNGVVDDSQLPKDRFSAERLKGVDSTLKIQPAKLEDSAVYLCASSMGVKAFFGQGTRLTVV.

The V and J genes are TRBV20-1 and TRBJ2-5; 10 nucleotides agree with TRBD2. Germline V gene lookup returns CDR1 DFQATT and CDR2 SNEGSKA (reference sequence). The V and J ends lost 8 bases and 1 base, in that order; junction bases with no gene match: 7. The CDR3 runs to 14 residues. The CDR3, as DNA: TGCAGTAACGGACTAGCGGAGCCCCAAGAGACCCAGTACTTC. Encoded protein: CSNGLAEPQETQYF.

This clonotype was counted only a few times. In nucleotides, the CDR3 is TGCAGTGCAACCGGGACAGGGTACCCCTACGAGCAGTACTTC. Its protein is CSATGTGYPYEQYF. The chain links TRBV20-1 to TRBJ2-7; 9 bases fit TRBD1. Germline V gene data show CDR1 as DFQATT and CDR2 as SNEGSKA (reference sequence). The CDR3 extends over 14 amino acids. Trimming took 6 bases from V and 2 from J; bases not matched to a gene: 8.

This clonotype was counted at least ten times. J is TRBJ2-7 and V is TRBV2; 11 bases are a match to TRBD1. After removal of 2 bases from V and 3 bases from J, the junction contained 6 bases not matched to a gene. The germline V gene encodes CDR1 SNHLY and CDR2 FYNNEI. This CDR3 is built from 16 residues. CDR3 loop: CASSEYRGQGGYEQYF. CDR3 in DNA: TGTGCCAGCAGTGAATATCGGGGACAGGGGGGCTACGAGCAGTACTTC.

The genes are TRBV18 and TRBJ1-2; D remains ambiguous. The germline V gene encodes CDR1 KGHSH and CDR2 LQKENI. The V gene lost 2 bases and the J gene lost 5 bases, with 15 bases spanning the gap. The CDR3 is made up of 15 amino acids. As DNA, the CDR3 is TGTGCCAGCTCACCAAGGGCCGCGCTGACTTATGGCTACACCTTC. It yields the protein CASSPRAALTYGYTF.

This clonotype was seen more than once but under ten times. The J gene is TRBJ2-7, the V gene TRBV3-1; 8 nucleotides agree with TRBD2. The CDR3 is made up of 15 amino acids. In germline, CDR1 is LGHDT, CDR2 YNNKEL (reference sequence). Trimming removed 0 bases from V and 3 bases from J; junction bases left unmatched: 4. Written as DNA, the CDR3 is TGTGCCAGCAGCCAAGACGCTAGCGGGTTCTACGAGCAGTACTTC. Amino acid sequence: CASSQDASGFYEQYF.

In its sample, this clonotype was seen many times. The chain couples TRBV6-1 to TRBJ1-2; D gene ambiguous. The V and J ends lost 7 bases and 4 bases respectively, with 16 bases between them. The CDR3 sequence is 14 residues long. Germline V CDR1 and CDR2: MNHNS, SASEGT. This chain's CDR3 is CASKIRSGRYGYTF. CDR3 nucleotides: TGTGCCAGCAAAATCAGGTCCGGGCGCTATGGCTACACCTTC.